Below, 18 T cell receptor beta chains from the same sample are listed, as sequenced in a study of siplizumab effects on memory and regulatory T cells. The method was immunoSEQ multiplex PCR; TCRdb's version includes in-frame clones alone and lacks a portion of them. The sample has more than 95,000 clones; approximately 94% are singletons. The sample comprised non-Treg CD4+ T cells sorted from blood. Every receptor here comes from a human donor in good health.

CDR3 coding DNA: TGTGCCAGCAGCTTGCCGATGAGCTCTGGGGCCAACGTCCTGACTTTC. This gives the protein CASSLPMSSGANVLTF. This chain connects TRBV5-6 to TRBJ2-6; D unresolved. V dropped 1 base and J dropped 0 bases, with 8 bases sitting between them. Per germline, CDR1 SGHDT and CDR2 YYEEEE. This CDR3 comprises 16 residues.

The chain employs TRBV7-9 and TRBJ2-3; D remains ambiguous. The CDR3 loop spans 13 amino acids. Germline V gives CDR1 SEHNR, CDR2 FQNEAQ (reference sequence). The V and J ends lost 4 bases and 5 bases respectively, with 10 bases between them. CDR3 protein: CASSYDAGDTQYF. The CDR3 bases are TGTGCCAGCAGCTACGATGCTGGAGATACGCAGTATTTT.

The chain has TRBV5-5 and TRBJ1-5, with D hard to call. The CDR3 is made up of 15 amino acids. The germline CDR1 and CDR2 sequences are SGHKS and YYEKEE (reference sequence). Trimming removed 0 bases from V and 9 bases from J, with 16 bases in between. The CDR3 DNA reads TGTGCCAGCAGCTTGGTAGTAGGCGGGTACTTGCCCCAGCATTTT. This encodes CASSLVVGGYLPQHF.

The V and J genes are TRBV19 and TRBJ1-1, with 8 positions matching TRBD1. Germline CDR1 is LNHDA and CDR2 is SQIVND (reference sequence). The CDR3 extends over 13 amino acids. V was clipped by 10 bases and J by 0 bases; unmatched bases: 4. CDR3 region: CATADRVNTEAFF. Written as DNA, the CDR3 is TGTGCCACTGCGGACAGGGTGAACACTGAAGCTTTCTTT.

This chain links TRBV6-6 with TRBJ2-7, with 8 bases matching TRBD1. Trimming at V came to 6 bases and at J to 4 bases, leaving 2 bases not matched to a gene. CDR1 is MNHNY, CDR2 SVGAGI, per germline (reference sequence). The CDR3 covers 12 residues. CDR3 DNA sequence: TGTGCCAGCAGGCGACAGGGGTACGAGCAGTACTTC. Translating it yields CASRRQGYEQYF.

The chain has TRBV19 and TRBJ2-7; tentatively, D is TRBD2 (6 bases). V dropped 7 bases and J dropped 0 bases, with 19 bases sitting between them. The CDR3 totals 16 residues. Germline loops: CDR1 LNHDA, CDR2 SQIVND (reference sequence). As DNA, the CDR3 is TGTGCCAGTACCGACGGGCGTAGCGGAGACTCCTACGAGCAGTACTTC. This encodes CASTDGRSGDSYEQYF.

V and J are TRBV7-8 and TRBJ2-1, with 7 bases aligning to TRBD2. This CDR3 spans 16 amino acids. Germline values: CDR1 SGHVS, CDR2 FQNEAQ. V gave up 2 bases and J gave up 8 bases; unmatched junction bases: 12. CDR3 loop: CASSLWGRAFPYEQFF. Written as DNA, the CDR3 is TGTGCCAGCAGCTTATGGGGGAGGGCCTTTCCGTATGAGCAGTTCTTC.

This sequence joins TRBV5-4 and TRBJ2-1; 10 bases map to TRBD2. Looked up from germline, CDR1 is SGHNT and CDR2 is YYREEE (reference sequence). The V and J ends lost 2 bases and 5 bases, in that order; junction bases with no gene match: 4. The CDR3 is 15 residues long. The CDR3 coding sequence is TGTGCCAGCAGCTTAACTAGCGGGGTAAACAATGAGCAGTTCTTC. Translation: CASSLTSGVNNEQFF.

V and J are TRBV10-3 and TRBJ1-6; TRBD1 might be the D (6 bases). The CDR3 consists of 15 residues. With 4 bases removed from V and 9 bases from J, the gap between germline ends came to 16 bases. Germline loops: CDR1 ENHRY, CDR2 SYGVKD. The CDR3, as DNA: TGTGCCATCAGTGCCTTGGACAGTAGGGGTTCACCCCTCCACTTT. Protein product: CAISALDSRGSPLHF.

The rearrangement uses TRBV6-5 and TRBJ2-7; D not certain. The germline gives CDR1 MNHEY, CDR2 SVGAGI. The CDR3 has 13 amino acids. V was shortened by 2 bases and J by 0 bases, with 5 bases between the two germline ends. The CDR3 here is CASSYDISYEQYF. CDR3 DNA: TGTGCCAGCAGTTACGACATCTCCTACGAGCAGTACTTC.

The chain is built from TRBV19 and TRBJ1-4; TRBD1 might be the D (5 bases). This CDR3 comprises 14 residues. Trimming cost V 8 bases and J 8 bases, with 18 bases left between them. Per the germline V gene, CDR1 is LNHDA and CDR2 is SQIVND (reference sequence). CDR3 bases: TGTGCCAGTTTTGGGGGTACGCTTAACGAAAAACTGTTTTTT. It translates to CASFGGTLNEKLFF.

The genes are TRBV5-1 and TRBJ2-3, with D unresolved. V lost 5 bases and J 4 bases, leaving 11 bases between the germline ends. The CDR3 runs 13 residues. In germline, CDR1 is SGHRS, CDR2 YFSETQ. CDR3 coding DNA: TGCGCCAGCAGTCGCGGTTTTTCAGATACGCAGTATTTT. Translating gives CASSRGFSDTQYF.

V is TRBV27 and J is TRBJ1-1; D gene unclear. Looked up from germline, CDR1 is MNHEY and CDR2 is SMNVEV (reference sequence). CDR3 length equals 14 residues. The V end lost 0 bases, the J end lost 1 base, and 6 bases lay between the germline ends. The CDR3: CASSLSPANTEAFF. In nucleotides, the CDR3 is TGTGCCAGCAGTTTATCCCCGGCGAACACTGAAGCTTTCTTT.

The chain couples TRBV6-1 to TRBJ1-1; 7 nucleotides line up with TRBD1. V lost 6 bases, J lost 6 bases, and 10 bases stayed unmatched. CDR1 is MNHNS and CDR2 is SASEGT in the germline V gene. The length of the CDR3 is 14 residues. The CDR3 here is CASRTDLTGAEAFF. CDR3 coding DNA: TGTGCCAGCAGGACGGATTTAACAGGGGCTGAAGCTTTCTTT.

The rearrangement uses TRBV11-2 and TRBJ1-5; unclear D gene. The CDR3 runs to 13 residues. V lost 1 base to trimming and J lost 5 bases, with 6 bases between them. Germline V gene lookup returns CDR1 SGHAT and CDR2 FQNNGV. The CDR3 DNA sequence: TGTGCCAGCAGCTTAGTCTTGGATCAGCCCCAGCATTTT. Residues: CASSLVLDQPQHF. Supplemented by reference TRBV11-2 and TRBJ1-5, the full variable domain reads EAGVAQSPRYKIIEKRQSVAFWCNPISGHATLYWYQQILGQGPKLLIQFQNNGVVDDSQLPKDRFSAERLKGVDSTLKIQPAKLEDSAVYLCASSLVLDQPQHFGDGTRLSIL.

This chain uses TRBV6-1 with TRBJ1-1, with D tentatively TRBD1 (5 bases). The CDR3 is 15 residues long. Germline V gives CDR1 MNHNS, CDR2 SASEGT. With 2 bases removed from V and 1 base from J, the gap between germline ends came to 11 bases. CDR3 DNA sequence: TGTGCCAGCAGTGAATTCGGGACCGAGAACACTGAAGCTTTCTTT. The encoded protein is CASSEFGTENTEAFF.

This clone was picked up a small number of times. The chain is built from TRBV5-4 and TRBJ2-5, with 7 bases fitting TRBD2. Germline values: CDR1 SGHNT, CDR2 YYREEE (reference sequence). The CDR3 runs 15 residues. The V gene end was trimmed by 0 bases and the J gene end by 7 bases; junction bases not matched to a gene: 9. The CDR3 DNA reads as TGTGCCAGCAGCTTGGAAGCCGGGGGGTCCGCGACCCAGTACTTC. Amino acids: CASSLEAGGSATQYF.

This clone was picked up one time. This CDR3 is CASSPFGGDISYEQYF. For the CDR3, the DNA is TGTGCCAGCTCACCATTTGGTGGGGACATCTCCTACGAGCAGTACTTC. The rearrangement uses TRBV18 and TRBJ2-7, with D perhaps TRBD1 (6 bases). Germline V CDR1 and CDR2: KGHSH, LQKENI. The CDR3 has 16 amino acids. V dropped 2 bases and J dropped 0 bases, with 14 bases sitting between them.